Listed below are T cell receptor beta chains from one sample, sequenced in a study of CD49a tissue-resident CD8 T cells in human skin. Method: immunoSEQ multiplex PCR; TCRdb's copy keeps in-frame clones and lacks some. Found here are roughly 980 clones, over 60% of them singletons; the top ten hold roughly a quarter. Material: CD103- CD8+ T cells sorted from skin dermis. The receptors were sampled from a human donor in good health. The donor label of this sample is uncertain. Both conserved end residues are part of each CDR3. The D gene is left open where the match is weak. Only part of the rows carry a size: once, few, many, or a class if the clone is expanded.

cdr3_aa: CASSLTGYPDTQYF
cdr3_nt: TGTGCCAGCAGCTTAACGGGTTATCCAGATACGCAGTATTTT
cdr3_length: 14
j_call: TRBJ2-3
clone_size: -
v_call: TRBV7-9
d_call: -

cdr3_aa: CASSYPWRGYTF
cdr3_nt: TGTGCCAGCAGTTACCCCTGGCGGGGCTACACCTTC
cdr3_length: 12
j_call: TRBJ1-2
clone_size: -
v_call: TRBV6-6
d_call: -

cdr3_aa: CASRSRLQETQYF
cdr3_nt: TGTGCCAGCAGGTCCCGACTCCAAGAGACCCAGTACTTC
cdr3_length: 13
j_call: TRBJ2-5
clone_size: -
v_call: TRBV27
d_call: -

cdr3_aa: CASIGIGGQPQHF
cdr3_nt: TGTGCCAGCATAGGGATCGGAGGGCAGCCCCAGCATTTT
cdr3_length: 13
j_call: TRBJ1-5
clone_size: -
v_call: TRBV27
d_call: -

cdr3_aa: CASSQDPGVNIQYF
cdr3_nt: TGCGCCAGCAGCCAAGACCCGGGAGTGAACATTCAGTACTTC
cdr3_length: 14
j_call: TRBJ2-4
clone_size: -
v_call: TRBV4-1
d_call: -

cdr3_aa: CASSLTIGHAAYEQYF
cdr3_nt: TGTGCCAGCAGCTTGACGATTGGACACGCAGCCTACGAGCAGTACTTC
cdr3_length: 16
j_call: TRBJ2-7
clone_size: -
v_call: TRBV11-2
d_call: -

cdr3_aa: CAWSVDSMNTEAFF
cdr3_nt: TGTGCCTGGAGTGTAGACAGCATGAACACTGAAGCTTTCTTT
cdr3_length: 14
j_call: TRBJ1-1
clone_size: -
v_call: TRBV30
d_call: -

cdr3_aa: CASSKGRSGSHNEQFF
cdr3_nt: TGTGCCAGCAGCAAAGGAAGGAGCGGGAGTCACAATGAGCAGTTCTTC
cdr3_length: 16
j_call: TRBJ2-1
clone_size: large
v_call: TRBV21-1
d_call: -

cdr3_aa: CASSLVRNTEAFF
cdr3_nt: TGTGCCAGCAGCCTCGTGCGGAACACTGAAGCTTTCTTT
cdr3_length: 13
j_call: TRBJ1-1
clone_size: -
v_call: TRBV13
d_call: -

cdr3_aa: CASSYINGYTF
cdr3_nt: TGTGCCAGCAGCTATATAAATGGCTACACCTTC
cdr3_length: 11
j_call: TRBJ1-2
clone_size: few
v_call: TRBV5-6
d_call: -

cdr3_aa: CASSEGQHSGNTIYF
cdr3_nt: TGTGCCAGCAGCGAGGGACAGCACTCTGGAAACACCATATATTTT
cdr3_length: 15
j_call: TRBJ1-3
clone_size: -
v_call: TRBV5-6
d_call: TRBD1

cdr3_aa: CASSSTPGVFETQYF
cdr3_nt: TGTGCCAGCAGCTCAACTCCCGGGGTGTTTGAGACCCAGTACTTC
cdr3_length: 15
j_call: TRBJ2-5
clone_size: once
v_call: TRBV11-2
d_call: -

cdr3_aa: CASSLDRAGETQYF
cdr3_nt: TGTGCCAGCAGCCTCGACAGGGCTGGAGAGACCCAGTACTTC
cdr3_length: 14
j_call: TRBJ2-5
clone_size: few
v_call: TRBV7-7
d_call: TRBD1

cdr3_aa: CASSLPPRAGTGELFF
cdr3_nt: TGTGCCAGCAGCTTACCCCCGAGGGCAGGCACCGGGGAGCTGTTTTTT
cdr3_length: 16
j_call: TRBJ2-2
clone_size: -
v_call: TRBV7-9
d_call: -

cdr3_aa: CASSRQTQYF
cdr3_nt: TGTGCCAGCAGTAGACAGACACAGTACTTC
cdr3_length: 10
j_call: TRBJ2-5
clone_size: few
v_call: TRBV2
d_call: -

cdr3_aa: CAWSVLAGGPYNEQFF
cdr3_nt: TGTGCCTGGAGCGTTCTAGCGGGAGGACCCTACAATGAGCAGTTCTTC
cdr3_length: 16
j_call: TRBJ2-1
clone_size: -
v_call: TRBV30
d_call: TRBD2

cdr3_aa: CATSTFRGWLFQETQYF
cdr3_nt: TGTGCCACCAGCACCTTCCGGGGGTGGCTCTTCCAAGAGACCCAGTACTTC
cdr3_length: 17
j_call: TRBJ2-5
clone_size: once
v_call: TRBV15
d_call: -

cdr3_aa: CAISVTGDSPSYEQYF
cdr3_nt: TGTGCCATCAGTGTCACTGGGGACAGCCCCTCCTACGAGCAGTACTTC
cdr3_length: 16
j_call: TRBJ2-7
clone_size: -
v_call: TRBV10-3
d_call: TRBD1

cdr3_aa: CASRYRLGRFFTDTQYF
cdr3_nt: TGTGCCAGCAGGTATAGACTAGGTCGGTTTTTCACAGATACGCAGTATTTT
cdr3_length: 17
j_call: TRBJ2-3
clone_size: -
v_call: TRBV27
d_call: -

cdr3_aa: CASSFGQGNTGELFF
cdr3_nt: TGTGCCAGCAGCTTTGGGCAGGGGAACACCGGGGAGCTGTTTTTT
cdr3_length: 15
j_call: TRBJ2-2
clone_size: large
v_call: TRBV11-2
d_call: -

cdr3_aa: CATSRDLGDKGWDQPQHF
cdr3_nt: TGTGCCACCAGCAGAGATCTAGGGGACAAGGGGTGGGATCAGCCCCAGCATTTT
cdr3_length: 18
j_call: TRBJ1-5
clone_size: -
v_call: TRBV15
d_call: -

cdr3_aa: CASNEGGLLGGEQYF
cdr3_nt: TGTGCCAGCAACGAGGGAGGCTTGCTGGGGGGGGAGCAGTACTTC
cdr3_length: 15
j_call: TRBJ2-7
clone_size: -
v_call: TRBV5-4
d_call: TRBD2

cdr3_aa: CASSFRDNYEQYF
cdr3_nt: TGTGCCAGCAGTTTCCGGGACAACTACGAGCAGTACTTC
cdr3_length: 13
j_call: TRBJ2-7
clone_size: -
v_call: TRBV27
d_call: -

cdr3_aa: CASSWGTEINYGYTF
cdr3_nt: TGTGCCAGCAGTTGGGGGACAGAGATTAACTATGGCTACACCTTC
cdr3_length: 15
j_call: TRBJ1-2
clone_size: few
v_call: TRBV28
d_call: TRBD1

cdr3_aa: CASSFLSGTDTQYF
cdr3_nt: TGTGCCAGCAGTTTCCTGAGTGGCACAGATACGCAGTATTTT
cdr3_length: 14
j_call: TRBJ2-3
clone_size: -
v_call: TRBV28
d_call: -

cdr3_aa: CASSFGLAVGEQYF
cdr3_nt: TGTGCCAGCAGCTTTGGCTTAGCGGTGGGCGAGCAGTACTTC
cdr3_length: 14
j_call: TRBJ2-7
clone_size: few
v_call: TRBV11-2
d_call: -

cdr3_aa: CATTLTLAALYEQYF
cdr3_nt: TGTGCCACAACCCTTACTCTAGCGGCCCTCTACGAGCAGTACTTC
cdr3_length: 15
j_call: TRBJ2-7
clone_size: -
v_call: TRBV10-3
d_call: TRBD2

cdr3_aa: CASSLVAGGTEAFF
cdr3_nt: TGTGCCAGCAGCTTGGTTGCAGGGGGAACTGAAGCTTTCTTT
cdr3_length: 14
j_call: TRBJ1-1
clone_size: -
v_call: TRBV5-4
d_call: TRBD1

cdr3_aa: CASSLSAFRNSPLHF
cdr3_nt: TGTGCCAGCAGTTTATCAGCTTTCCGCAATTCACCCCTCCACTTT
cdr3_length: 15
j_call: TRBJ1-6
clone_size: -
v_call: TRBV27
d_call: -

cdr3_aa: CASSPSGFSYNEQFF
cdr3_nt: TGTGCCAGCAGTCCCAGCGGGTTTTCCTACAATGAGCAGTTCTTC
cdr3_length: 15
j_call: TRBJ2-1
clone_size: once
v_call: TRBV28
d_call: -

cdr3_aa: CASSTSTGGRWLANEKLFF
cdr3_nt: TGTGCCAGCAGCACCTCGACAGGGGGTAGATGGTTGGCTAATGAAAAACTGTTTTTT
cdr3_length: 19
j_call: TRBJ1-4
clone_size: once
v_call: TRBV9
d_call: TRBD1

cdr3_aa: CASSVGLAGPSSEQYF
cdr3_nt: TGTGCCAGCAGCGTCGGGTTGGCGGGACCGAGTAGCGAGCAGTACTTC
cdr3_length: 16
j_call: TRBJ2-7
clone_size: -
v_call: TRBV9
d_call: -

cdr3_aa: CASSLGQGGYTF
cdr3_nt: TGTGCCAGCAGCTTAGGACAGGGTGGCTACACCTTC
cdr3_length: 12
j_call: TRBJ1-2
clone_size: -
v_call: TRBV7-9
d_call: TRBD1

cdr3_aa: CASSPILRETDEQYF
cdr3_nt: TGTGCCAGTAGTCCCATCCTGCGGGAGACAGACGAGCAGTACTTC
cdr3_length: 15
j_call: TRBJ2-7
clone_size: -
v_call: TRBV19
d_call: TRBD2

cdr3_aa: CASRLAGYNEQFF
cdr3_nt: TGTGCCAGTCGGCTAGCGGGTTACAATGAGCAGTTCTTC
cdr3_length: 13
j_call: TRBJ2-1
clone_size: -
v_call: TRBV19
d_call: TRBD2

cdr3_aa: CASSPEGGRYGYTF
cdr3_nt: TGCGCCAGCAGCCCGGAGGGCGGCCGTTATGGCTACACCTTC
cdr3_length: 14
j_call: TRBJ1-2
clone_size: -
v_call: TRBV4-1
d_call: -

cdr3_aa: CASGLGTGPSGSGRADTQYF
cdr3_nt: TGTGCTAGTGGTTTGGGGACAGGGCCATCAGGCAGCGGGAGGGCCGACACCCAGTACTTC
cdr3_length: 20
j_call: TRBJ2-5
clone_size: -
v_call: TRBV12-5
d_call: TRBD2

cdr3_aa: CASTRDTSTNEKLFF
cdr3_nt: TGTGCCAGCACTCGGGACACCTCAACTAATGAAAAACTGTTTTTT
cdr3_length: 15
j_call: TRBJ1-4
clone_size: hyperexpanded
v_call: TRBV2
d_call: -

cdr3_aa: CASSSLLAGHYEQYF
cdr3_nt: TGTGCCAGCAGCTCCCTACTAGCGGGACACTACGAGCAGTACTTC
cdr3_length: 15
j_call: TRBJ2-7
clone_size: -
v_call: TRBV5-6
d_call: TRBD2

cdr3_aa: CATAWGSGELFF
cdr3_nt: TGTGCCACCGCCTGGGGCTCCGGGGAGCTGTTTTTT
cdr3_length: 12
j_call: TRBJ2-2
clone_size: -
v_call: TRBV19
d_call: -

cdr3_aa: CASSGRQVEKLFF
cdr3_nt: TGTGCCAGCAGTGGGAGGCAGGTTGAAAAACTGTTTTTT
cdr3_length: 13
j_call: TRBJ1-4
clone_size: -
v_call: TRBV28
d_call: -

cdr3_aa: CASSLPLLASAGELFF
cdr3_nt: TGTGCCAGCAGCTTACCTCTTCTAGCGAGTGCCGGGGAGCTGTTTTTT
cdr3_length: 16
j_call: TRBJ2-2
clone_size: -
v_call: TRBV7-2
d_call: -

cdr3_aa: CASSSIDYNEQFF
cdr3_nt: TGTGCCAGCAGCTCTATTGACTACAATGAGCAGTTCTTC
cdr3_length: 13
j_call: TRBJ2-1
clone_size: -
v_call: TRBV7-9
d_call: -

cdr3_aa: CASSLVPVAGGPWEQYF
cdr3_nt: TGTGCCAGCAGCTTAGTGCCCGTGGCGGGAGGGCCTTGGGAGCAGTACTTC
cdr3_length: 17
j_call: TRBJ2-7
clone_size: once
v_call: TRBV11-2
d_call: TRBD2

cdr3_aa: CASSLGQGTEAFF
cdr3_nt: TGTGCCAGCAGTTTGGGACAGGGCACTGAAGCTTTCTTT
cdr3_length: 13
j_call: TRBJ1-1
clone_size: -
v_call: TRBV6-5
d_call: TRBD1

cdr3_aa: CASGTGLYEQYF
cdr3_nt: TGTGCCAGCGGGACAGGGCTTTACGAGCAGTACTTC
cdr3_length: 12
j_call: TRBJ2-7
clone_size: -
v_call: TRBV6-5
d_call: TRBD1

cdr3_aa: CASSPRLGENPTNEKLFF
cdr3_nt: TGTGCCAGCTCACCACGGCTCGGGGAGAATCCAACTAATGAAAAACTGTTTTTT
cdr3_length: 18
j_call: TRBJ1-4
clone_size: -
v_call: TRBV18
d_call: -

cdr3_aa: CASSLVLLVGDIHYEQYF
cdr3_nt: TGTGCCAGCAGCTTGGTTTTATTAGTCGGGGATATCCACTACGAGCAGTACTTC
cdr3_length: 18
j_call: TRBJ2-7
clone_size: -
v_call: TRBV5-5
d_call: -

cdr3_aa: CASIAGTGVTGELFF
cdr3_nt: TGTGCCAGCATAGCCGGGACAGGGGTGACCGGGGAGCTGTTTTTT
cdr3_length: 15
j_call: TRBJ2-2
clone_size: -
v_call: TRBV6-5
d_call: TRBD1

cdr3_aa: CATSTGLAGAYEQFF
cdr3_nt: TGTGCCACCAGCACGGGACTAGCGGGAGCGTATGAGCAGTTCTTC
cdr3_length: 15
j_call: TRBJ2-1
clone_size: large
v_call: TRBV15
d_call: TRBD2

cdr3_aa: CAISEPSTTQGNTEAFF
cdr3_nt: TGTGCCATCAGTGAGCCGAGTACCACGCAGGGGAACACTGAAGCTTTCTTT
cdr3_length: 17
j_call: TRBJ1-1
clone_size: few
v_call: TRBV10-3
d_call: -

cdr3_aa: CASSLEASGGQFNEQFF
cdr3_nt: TGTGCCAGCAGCTTAGAAGCTAGCGGGGGCCAATTTAATGAGCAGTTCTTC
cdr3_length: 17
j_call: TRBJ2-1
clone_size: -
v_call: TRBV13
d_call: TRBD2

cdr3_aa: CASSLFSCPGRACETQYF
cdr3_nt: TGTGCCAGCAGTTTATTTTCGTGTCCTGGCAGGGCGTGTGAGACCCAGTACTTC
cdr3_length: 18
j_call: TRBJ2-5
clone_size: -
v_call: TRBV27
d_call: -

cdr3_aa: CAISGIRNEQFF
cdr3_nt: TGTGCCATCAGCGGGATTAGGAATGAGCAGTTCTTC
cdr3_length: 12
j_call: TRBJ2-1
clone_size: -
v_call: TRBV10-3
d_call: -

cdr3_aa: CAIGRRGLGSPLHF
cdr3_nt: TGTGCCATCGGGAGAAGGGGGCTTGGTTCACCCCTCCACTTT
cdr3_length: 14
j_call: TRBJ1-6
clone_size: once
v_call: TRBV10-3
d_call: TRBD1

cdr3_aa: CSVESGGGRVLYDGYTF
cdr3_nt: TGCAGCGTTGAAAGCGGGGGGGGGCGCGTACTTTACGATGGCTACACCTTC
cdr3_length: 17
j_call: TRBJ1-2
clone_size: -
v_call: TRBV29-1
d_call: -

cdr3_aa: CSVEFGGMSSYEQYF
cdr3_nt: TGCAGCGTTGAGTTTGGCGGGATGAGCTCCTACGAGCAGTACTTC
cdr3_length: 15
j_call: TRBJ2-7
clone_size: -
v_call: TRBV29-1
d_call: -

cdr3_aa: CASSLGLAAPPYEQYF
cdr3_nt: TGTGCCAGCTCGCTGGGACTAGCGGCTCCGCCCTACGAGCAGTACTTC
cdr3_length: 16
j_call: TRBJ2-7
clone_size: -
v_call: TRBV18
d_call: TRBD2

cdr3_aa: CASSLGGVADTQYF
cdr3_nt: TGTGCCAGCAGCTTAGGAGGTGTGGCAGATACGCAGTATTTT
cdr3_length: 14
j_call: TRBJ2-3
clone_size: large
v_call: TRBV7-3
d_call: -